The rows below give T cell receptor beta chains drawn from one sample of a study of T cell responses to AZD1222 COVID-19 vaccine. Assay: immunoSEQ multiplex PCR; the TCRdb copy retains only in-frame clones and omits some. The sample carries 100,000 to 150,000 clones, approximately 94% recorded once. The source material was peripheral blood, sampled on day 0 of AZD1222 vaccination. These receptors were obtained from an adult in good health. Each CDR3 is given with its conserved first and last residue. Fields, in order: CDR3 length, clone size, D gene, J gene, V gene, CDR3 protein, CDR3 DNA. A D gene is named only where the DNA matches it firmly. Clone size is given for some rows only: seen once, a few or many times, or a class if the clone is expanded.

14 | - | - | TRBJ2-2 | TRBV3-1/TRBV3-2 | CASSQLAGAGELFF | TGTGCCAGCAGCCAACTCGCAGGGGCCGGGGAGCTGTTTTTT
11 | - | - | TRBJ2-7 | TRBV12-3/TRBV12-4 | CASSFEDEQYF | TGTGCCAGCAGTTTCGAGGACGAGCAGTACTTC
15 | - | TRBD2 | TRBJ2-1 | TRBV19 | CASSIPLAGNNEQFF | TGTGCCAGTAGTATACCACTAGCGGGTAACAATGAGCAGTTCTTC
15 | - | - | TRBJ1-6 | TRBV21-1 | CASSDRCGDNSPLHF | TGTGCCAGCAGTGACAGGTGCGGGGATAATTCACCCCTCCACTTT
15 | - | - | TRBJ1-1 | TRBV10-1 | CASSEEEAGNTEAFF | TGCGCCAGCAGTGAGGAGGAGGCAGGAAACACTGAAGCTTTCTTT
14 | - | - | TRBJ2-7 | TRBV30 | CAWSGYRETYEQYF | TGTGCCTGGAGTGGTTACAGGGAAACCTACGAGCAGTACTTC
15 | - | TRBD2 | TRBJ2-7 | TRBV6-5 | CASLDSGTSGYEQYF | TGTGCCAGCCTAGACTCCGGGACTAGCGGTTACGAGCAGTACTTC
16 | - | - | TRBJ1-2 | TRBV7-9 | CASSPPLRQARVGYTF | TGTGCCAGCAGCCCTCCACTAAGACAGGCCCGCGTGGGCTACACCTTC
19 | - | TRBD1 | TRBJ1-2 | TRBV3-1/TRBV3-2 | CASSQDWGTGDLLVYGYTF | TGTGCCAGCAGCCAAGATTGGGGGACAGGGGATCTTTTGGTATATGGCTACACCTTC
14 | - | - | TRBJ1-5 | TRBV10-1 | CASSATRENQPQHF | TGCGCCAGCAGTGCAACCAGGGAAAATCAGCCCCAGCATTTT
13 | - | - | TRBJ2-1 | TRBV7-3 | CASSYLLGREQFF | TGTGCCAGCAGCTATCTCCTCGGTCGCGAGCAGTTCTTC
16 | - | - | TRBJ1-2 | TRBV10-3 | CAISEPGSTRGYGYTF | TGTGCCATCAGTGAGCCGGGGAGCACGCGAGGTTATGGCTACACCTTC
15 | - | - | TRBJ2-3 | TRBV6-6 | CATMGLGARTDTQYF | TGTGCCACCATGGGGCTGGGGGCGCGCACAGATACGCAGTATTTT
12 | - | - | TRBJ1-2 | TRBV6-5 | CASSYNGVGYTF | TGTGCCAGCAGTTATAACGGGGTCGGCTACACCTTC
16 | - | - | TRBJ1-6 | TRBV18 | CASSPQGRVTDSPLHF | TGTGCCAGCTCACCACAAGGGCGGGTAACGGATTCACCCCTCCACTTT
15 | - | - | TRBJ2-3 | TRBV7-3 | CASSFQQGARDTQYF | TGTGCCAGCAGCTTCCAACAGGGCGCGAGAGATACGCAGTATTTT
14 | - | - | TRBJ1-5 | TRBV19 | CASSTTLPYQPQHF | TGTGCCAGTAGTACCACTCTTCCATATCAGCCCCAGCATTTT
13 | - | - | TRBJ2-1 | TRBV6-6 | CASRPANKNEQFF | TGTGCCAGCCGTCCGGCAAACAAGAATGAGCAGTTCTTC
17 | - | - | TRBJ2-7 | TRBV19 | CASSPPPGQAFSYEQYF | TGTGCCAGTAGTCCCCCTCCGGGACAAGCATTCTCCTACGAGCAGTACTTC
14 | - | - | TRBJ1-1 | TRBV4-2 | CASSQEGVNTEAFF | TGTGCCAGCAGCCAAGAAGGCGTGAACACTGAAGCTTTCTTT
16 | once | TRBD1 | TRBJ2-1 | TRBV28 | CASSSPTGGSYNEQFF | TGTGCCAGCAGTTCCCCCACAGGGGGCAGCTACAATGAGCAGTTCTTC
14 | - | TRBD2 | TRBJ2-7 | TRBV30 | CAWSDPSGAYEQYF | TGTGCCTGGAGTGATCCTAGCGGGGCCTACGAGCAGTACTTC
14 | - | - | TRBJ1-2 | TRBV5-5 | CASSALGDNYGYTF | TGTGCCAGCAGCGCATTGGGGGATAACTATGGCTACACCTTC
15 | - | TRBD2 | TRBJ2-3 | TRBV11-2 | CASSFGGLGFTTQYF | TGTGCCAGCAGCTTTGGAGGACTAGGGTTTACTACGCAGTATTTT